This T cell receptor beta chain was identified during a study of blood T cell repertoires in COVID-19. Study-wide background: Acute and convalescent COVID-19 specimens originated in the United States, Italy and Spain. PBMCs, B-cell-depleted T cells, or T cells were the source of the cDNA or gDNA that made up the material.

Source study methods: From reference gene primer amplification, estimates of nucleated cell counts were derived. TCRdb's copy holds only in-frame clones and misses some; the assay was immunoSEQ multiplex PCR. The V and J calls and clone size come from that table; D and trimming were worked out from the DNA. The repertoire holds tens of thousands of clones, nearly 80% seen once, with 35% in the top ten. Trimming removed 4 bases at V and 2 bases at J, with 8 bases between. This CDR3 region has 13 residues. Germline-derived CDR1 and CDR2 are SGHTA and FQGNSA. The sample taken for sequencing was peripheral blood. The receptor comes from a man older than 75 with acute or convalescent COVID-19. The chain combines TRBV7-2 with TRBJ1-2; no firm D call. The CDR3 region is CASSSGPNYGYTF. The CDR3 DNA reads as TGTGCCAGCAGCTCGGGTCCCAACTATGGCTACACCTTC.